The next 5 T cell receptor beta chains were all read from a single sample in a study of OX40 agonist ivuxolimab in advanced cancers. Clones were sequenced by immunoSEQ multiplex PCR, and TCRdb holds only the in-frame ones, with some missing. The table records over 50,000 clones, approximately 85% of them present only once. The input for sequencing was CD4+ or CD8+ T cells sorted from blood, taken in a trial of the OX40 agonist ivuxolimab. These receptors were collected from an adult with an advanced solid tumor such as melanoma, head and neck, liver or kidney cancer.

The chain couples TRBV27 to TRBJ2-3, with 11 nucleotides matching TRBD2. This CDR3 has 18 amino acids. J was trimmed by 3 bases and V by 3 bases; bases with no gene match: 11. From germline, CDR1 is MNHEY and CDR2 SMNVEV (reference sequence). In DNA, the CDR3 is TGTGCCAGCAGTTTTAGCGGGAGGGCCGGTTATGGGACAGATACGCAGTATTTT. Its protein is CASSFSGRAGYGTDTQYF.

The V and J genes are TRBV5-1 and TRBJ1-5; maybe TRBD1 (5 bases). Germline CDR1 reads SGHRS; CDR2 reads YFSETQ. This CDR3 has 16 residues. V was clipped by 0 bases and J by 2 bases, with 12 bases between them. The DNA of the CDR3 is TGCGCCAGCAGCTTGGCCGGCGGAGGGGGCAATCAGCCCCAGCATTTT. As protein: CASSLAGGGGNQPQHF.

The V call is TRBV28, the J call TRBJ1-1; D unclear. The CDR3 sequence is 13 residues long. The germline CDR1 and CDR2 sequences are MDHEN and SYDVKM. V shed 6 bases and J shed 1 base, with 9 bases lying between them. In DNA, the CDR3 is TGTGCCAGCAGCTACGGAGGGAACACTGAAGCTTTCTTT. Translation gives CASSYGGNTEAFF.

The chain has TRBV29-1 and TRBJ1-4, with D perhaps TRBD1 (6 bases). V was pared by 5 bases and J by 3 bases, with 19 bases between. CDR1 and CDR2 (germline): SQVTM, ANQGSEA. This CDR3 is 16 amino acids long. DNA of the CDR3: TGCAGCGTTTCAGTACCAGGGGTATTTGCTAATGAAAAACTGTTTTTT. Translation: CSVSVPGVFANEKLFF. Based on the CDR3 plus reference TRBV29-1 and TRBJ1-4, the full variable domain is SAVISQKPSRDICQRGTSLTIQCQVDSQVTMMFWYRQQPGQSLTLIATANQGSEATYESGFVIDKFPISRPNLTFSTLTVSNMSPEDSSIYLCSVSVPGVFANEKLFFGSGTQLSVL.

The chain is built from TRBV14 and TRBJ1-4; TRBD1 agrees at 12 bases. The CDR3 contains 16 residues. With 1 base clipped from V and 6 bases from J, the junction kept 3 bases outside the gene matches. Germline V gene data show CDR1 as SGHDN and CDR2 as FVKESK. The CDR3 protein is CASSQVWDRGHEKLFF. The CDR3, as DNA: TGTGCCAGCAGCCAAGTTTGGGACAGGGGGCATGAAAAACTGTTTTTT.